This record covers a single T cell receptor beta chain. This sample is part of a study of blood T cell repertoires in COVID-19. For the study at large: The United States, Italy and Spain supplied acute and convalescent COVID-19 samples. PBMCs, B-cell-depleted T cells, or T cells were the source of the cDNA or gDNA that made up the material.

Trimming cost V 0 bases and J 6 bases, with 8 bases left between them. Germline CDR1 LGHNA, CDR2 YNFKEQ. The CDR3 contains 13 residues. Authors' data handling: Estimated nucleated cell counts came from reference gene primer amplification. The protocol was immunoSEQ multiplex PCR, while the TCRdb copy is restricted to in-frame clones and leaves out a portion. V and J calls and clone size are copied from that table; D and trimming were computed from the DNA. The repertoire holds around 98,000 clones, with roughly 83% as singletons. This clonotype was sampled from an older woman with acute or convalescent COVID-19. The chain combines TRBV4-2 with TRBJ1-2; tentative D call: TRBD1 (5 bases). The sequenced sample was peripheral blood. This CDR3 is CASSQEGGHGYTF. CDR3 bases: TGTGCCAGCAGCCAAGAGGGGGGACATGGCTACACCTTC.